This record concerns one TCR beta chain sequence. Its target is not known. Clones were read by immunoSEQ multiplex PCR, and TCRdb kept only the in-frame ones, dropping some. The sample lists roughly 29,000 clones, 75% to 90% occurring once. This sample stems from a study of PD-L1 blockade in urothelial cancer. Study-wide results and limits: Durable benefit accompanied greater 3-week expansion of tumor-associated blood clones.

The TCR was taken from a man aged 45 to 65 with urothelial cancer. Sequencing used PBMCs, obtained around atezolizumab (anti-PD-L1) treatment.

The CDR3 spells CATKRGDVTDTQYF. CDR3 nucleotides: TGTGCCACAAAGCGGGGGGACGTAACAGATACGCAGTATTTT. The chain has TRBV28 and TRBJ2-3; 9 positions match TRBD2. The CDR3 extends over 14 amino acids. CDR1 is MDHEN and CDR2 is SYDVKM in the germline V gene. Trimming took 10 bases from V and 3 from J; bases not matched to a gene: 8.